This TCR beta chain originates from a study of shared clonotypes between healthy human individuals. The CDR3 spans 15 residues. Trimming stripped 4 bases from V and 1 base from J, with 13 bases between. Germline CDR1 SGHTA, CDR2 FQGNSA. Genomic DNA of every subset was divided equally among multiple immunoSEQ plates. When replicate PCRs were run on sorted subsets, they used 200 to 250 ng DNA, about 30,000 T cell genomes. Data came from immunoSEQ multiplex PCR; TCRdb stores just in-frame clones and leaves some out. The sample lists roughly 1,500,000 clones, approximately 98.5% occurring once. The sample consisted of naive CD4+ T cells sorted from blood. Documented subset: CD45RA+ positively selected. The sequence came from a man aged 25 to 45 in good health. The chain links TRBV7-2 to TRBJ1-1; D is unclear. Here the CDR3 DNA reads TGTGCCAGCAGCTCCATGACTCAACAGAACACTGAAGCTTTCTTT. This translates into CASSSMTQQNTEAFF.